Listed below are T cell receptor beta chains from one sample, sequenced in a study of a mutant IDH1 vaccine in newly diagnosed glioma. These receptors lack a known antigen. Some clones are missing from TCRdb's copy, which holds only in-frame ones; the method was immunoSEQ multiplex PCR. The repertoire holds approximately 32,000 clones, 55% to 60% seen once, with 9.5% to 11% in the top ten. The sequencing used PBMCs, collected from a glioma patient whose treatment included an IDH1 peptide vaccine. The receptors stem from a woman aged 18-30 years with glioma. CDR3s include the opening cysteine and the closing phenylalanine or tryptophan. Each record gives: CDR3 protein, CDR3 DNA, J gene, D gene, V gene, clone size. D genes are given only for firm matches. For some rows the clone size is stated as once, few or many, or as a class when expanded; others skip it.

cdr3_aa: CSVFTEPQAQYF
cdr3_nt: TGCAGCGTTTTTACAGAGCCCCAAGCCCAGTACTTC
j_call: TRBJ2-5
d_call: -
v_call: TRBV29-1
clone_size: -

cdr3_aa: CASSTTDREAGQPQHF
cdr3_nt: TGTGCCAGCAGTACAACGGACAGGGAGGCCGGTCAGCCCCAGCATTTT
j_call: TRBJ1-5
d_call: TRBD1
v_call: TRBV2
clone_size: -

cdr3_aa: CASSIDPDVYGASNQPQHF
cdr3_nt: TGTGCCAGTAGTATAGATCCCGACGTTTATGGGGCTAGCAATCAGCCCCAGCATTTT
j_call: TRBJ1-5
d_call: -
v_call: TRBV19
clone_size: -

cdr3_aa: CASSRTSPNTEAFF
cdr3_nt: TGTGCCAGCAGCCGCACGTCACCGAACACTGAAGCTTTCTTT
j_call: TRBJ1-1
d_call: -
v_call: TRBV7-2
clone_size: -

cdr3_aa: CASSFGGVDEQYF
cdr3_nt: TGTGCCAGCAGCTTCGGGGGAGTGGACGAGCAGTACTTC
j_call: TRBJ2-7
d_call: -
v_call: TRBV7-9
clone_size: few

cdr3_aa: CASRFEQGVGGYTF
cdr3_nt: TGTGCCAGCAGATTTGAACAGGGGGTCGGAGGCTACACCTTC
j_call: TRBJ1-2
d_call: TRBD1
v_call: TRBV7-9
clone_size: -

cdr3_aa: CASSQLGQGIVDGYTF
cdr3_nt: TGTGCCAGCAGCCAACTCGGACAGGGGATTGTCGATGGCTACACCTTC
j_call: TRBJ1-2
d_call: TRBD1
v_call: TRBV4-2
clone_size: -

cdr3_aa: CACLIGGFGEQFF
cdr3_nt: TGTGCCTGCCTGATCGGTGGCTTTGGTGAGCAGTTCTTC
j_call: TRBJ2-1
d_call: -
v_call: TRBV30
clone_size: -

cdr3_aa: CASTRDLGTEAFF
cdr3_nt: TGTGCCAGCACCCGGGACCTTGGGACTGAAGCTTTCTTT
j_call: TRBJ1-1
d_call: -
v_call: TRBV7-2
clone_size: -

cdr3_aa: CASSLEPGLQRGTEAFF
cdr3_nt: TGTGCCAGCAGCTTGGAACCGGGACTCCAAAGGGGCACTGAAGCTTTCTTT
j_call: TRBJ1-1
d_call: -
v_call: TRBV5-6
clone_size: -

cdr3_aa: CASSVQSSYNSPLHF
cdr3_nt: TGTGCCAGCAGTGTGCAGAGCTCCTATAATTCACCCCTCCACTTT
j_call: TRBJ1-6
d_call: -
v_call: TRBV6-1
clone_size: -

cdr3_aa: CASSQGQGSYGNTIYF
cdr3_nt: TGTGCCAGCAGCCAAGGTCAGGGGTCATATGGAAACACCATATATTTT
j_call: TRBJ1-3
d_call: -
v_call: TRBV28
clone_size: -

cdr3_aa: CASSQDLVNEQFF
cdr3_nt: TGTGCCAGCAGCCAAGATCTGGTCAATGAGCAGTTCTTC
j_call: TRBJ2-1
d_call: -
v_call: TRBV4-2
clone_size: few

cdr3_aa: CASSPTAHNEQFF
cdr3_nt: TGCGCCAGCAGCCCCACGGCGCACAATGAGCAGTTCTTC
j_call: TRBJ2-1
d_call: -
v_call: TRBV5-1
clone_size: -

cdr3_aa: CASSLGPGELYEQYF
cdr3_nt: TGTGCCAGCAGCTTAGGGCCAGGTGAACTCTACGAGCAGTACTTC
j_call: TRBJ2-7
d_call: -
v_call: TRBV11-3
clone_size: few

cdr3_aa: CASSLDTEAFF
cdr3_nt: TGTGCCAGCAGCCTGGATACTGAAGCTTTCTTT
j_call: TRBJ1-1
d_call: -
v_call: TRBV13
clone_size: -

cdr3_aa: CASSLTRVGTEAFF
cdr3_nt: TGCGCCAGCAGCCTCACCAGGGTTGGGACTGAAGCTTTCTTT
j_call: TRBJ1-1
d_call: -
v_call: TRBV5-1
clone_size: -

cdr3_aa: CASGGTFSYEQYF
cdr3_nt: TGTGCCAGCGGCGGGACTTTCTCCTACGAGCAGTACTTC
j_call: TRBJ2-7
d_call: -
v_call: TRBV5-5
clone_size: -

cdr3_aa: CASSQEQGGEKLFF
cdr3_nt: TGTGCCAGCAGCCAAGAACAGGGAGGTGAAAAACTGTTTTTT
j_call: TRBJ1-4
d_call: -
v_call: TRBV4-2
clone_size: -

cdr3_aa: CASSYEGNQPQHF
cdr3_nt: TGTGCCAGCAGTTACGAGGGGAATCAGCCCCAGCATTTT
j_call: TRBJ1-5
d_call: -
v_call: TRBV6-5
clone_size: few

cdr3_aa: CASSLAGVITNEKLFF
cdr3_nt: TGTGCCAGCAGCTTAGCGGGGGTTATAACTAATGAAAAACTGTTTTTT
j_call: TRBJ1-4
d_call: -
v_call: TRBV7-8
clone_size: few

cdr3_aa: CASRYSSGRAHEQYF
cdr3_nt: TGTGCCAGCAGGTACTCTAGCGGGAGGGCCCACGAGCAGTACTTC
j_call: TRBJ2-7
d_call: TRBD2
v_call: TRBV6-5
clone_size: few

cdr3_aa: CATSTYRKNDRDRGRGTEAFF
cdr3_nt: TGTGCCACCAGCACCTACCGAAAGAATGACCGGGACAGGGGGCGAGGTACTGAAGCTTTCTTT
j_call: TRBJ1-1
d_call: TRBD1
v_call: TRBV15
clone_size: few

cdr3_aa: CASSSREGGRGETQYF
cdr3_nt: TGTGCCAGCAGCTCCCGGGAGGGGGGTAGAGGAGAGACCCAGTACTTC
j_call: TRBJ2-5
d_call: TRBD2
v_call: TRBV5-4
clone_size: -

cdr3_aa: CASSGRTVKTDTQYF
cdr3_nt: TGTGCCAGCAGTGGGAGGACAGTCAAAACAGATACGCAGTATTTT
j_call: TRBJ2-3
d_call: -
v_call: TRBV2
clone_size: -

cdr3_aa: CASSLGTLVGLRGYTF
cdr3_nt: TGTGCCAGCAGCTTGGGAACCTTGGTGGGCTTACGGGGCTACACCTTC
j_call: TRBJ1-2
d_call: -
v_call: TRBV5-4
clone_size: -

cdr3_aa: CASSLVDAESPLHF
cdr3_nt: TGTGCCAGCAGCTTAGTGGATGCGGAGTCACCCCTCCACTTT
j_call: TRBJ1-6
d_call: -
v_call: TRBV7-9
clone_size: few

cdr3_aa: CAWSPDGSGYEQYF
cdr3_nt: TGTGCCTGGAGTCCGGACGGTTCAGGGTACGAGCAGTACTTC
j_call: TRBJ2-7
d_call: -
v_call: TRBV30
clone_size: few

cdr3_aa: CASSLASDTQYF
cdr3_nt: TGCGCCAGCAGCTTGGCGTCAGATACGCAGTATTTT
j_call: TRBJ2-3
d_call: -
v_call: TRBV5-1
clone_size: -

cdr3_aa: CASSLEPQGDSGNTIYF
cdr3_nt: TGTGCCAGCAGCTTAGAACCACAGGGGGACTCTGGAAACACCATATATTTT
j_call: TRBJ1-3
d_call: TRBD1
v_call: TRBV11-3
clone_size: once

cdr3_aa: CASSLRGNGNQPQHF
cdr3_nt: TGTGCCAGCAGCTTGCGGGGGAATGGCAATCAGCCCCAGCATTTT
j_call: TRBJ1-5
d_call: -
v_call: TRBV13
clone_size: -

cdr3_aa: CASSPIRDTEAFF
cdr3_nt: TGTGCCAGCAGCCCGATCCGGGACACTGAAGCTTTCTTT
j_call: TRBJ1-1
d_call: -
v_call: TRBV11-2
clone_size: -

cdr3_aa: CASANRAQINEKLFF
cdr3_nt: TGTGCCAGCGCCAACAGGGCCCAAATTAATGAAAAACTGTTTTTT
j_call: TRBJ1-4
d_call: -
v_call: TRBV27
clone_size: few

cdr3_aa: CASNPWQGKEDTQYF
cdr3_nt: TGTGCCAGCAACCCCTGGCAGGGGAAGGAAGATACGCAGTATTTT
j_call: TRBJ2-3
d_call: -
v_call: TRBV7-8
clone_size: -

cdr3_aa: CSASDSHTEAFF
cdr3_nt: TGCAGCGCGTCGGACAGCCACACTGAAGCTTTCTTT
j_call: TRBJ1-1
d_call: -
v_call: TRBV29-1
clone_size: -

cdr3_aa: CASSLSGQGLYEQYF
cdr3_nt: TGTGCCAGCAGCTTATCGGGACAGGGGCTCTACGAGCAGTACTTC
j_call: TRBJ2-7
d_call: TRBD1
v_call: TRBV11-3
clone_size: few

cdr3_aa: CASSQLAGRLMSYNEQFF
cdr3_nt: TGTGCCAGCAGCCAGCTAGCGGGCCGGTTGATGTCCTACAATGAGCAGTTCTTC
j_call: TRBJ2-1
d_call: TRBD2
v_call: TRBV5-6
clone_size: -

cdr3_aa: CASSLFGGGTYEQYF
cdr3_nt: TGTGCCAGCAGTTTATTTGGCGGGGGCACCTACGAGCAGTACTTC
j_call: TRBJ2-7
d_call: -
v_call: TRBV28
clone_size: -

cdr3_aa: CASSPFYPSTDTQYF
cdr3_nt: TGTGCCAGCAGTCCCTTTTACCCTAGCACAGATACGCAGTATTTT
j_call: TRBJ2-3
d_call: -
v_call: TRBV27
clone_size: -

cdr3_aa: CASKTGVTTEAFF
cdr3_nt: TGTGCCAGCAAGACAGGGGTCACCACTGAAGCTTTCTTT
j_call: TRBJ1-1
d_call: TRBD1
v_call: TRBV18
clone_size: few

cdr3_aa: CASSRTAYQETQYF
cdr3_nt: TGTGCCAGCAGCCGTACAGCGTACCAAGAGACCCAGTACTTC
j_call: TRBJ2-5
d_call: -
v_call: TRBV7-3
clone_size: medium-sized

cdr3_aa: CASSDRVGKTGGNYGYTF
cdr3_nt: TGTGCCAGCAGTGACAGGGTCGGGAAGACAGGGGGTAACTATGGCTACACCTTC
j_call: TRBJ1-2
d_call: TRBD1
v_call: TRBV6-4
clone_size: -

cdr3_aa: CASSLGQGGNYGYTF
cdr3_nt: TGCGCCAGCAGCCTCGGACAGGGTGGTAACTATGGCTACACCTTC
j_call: TRBJ1-2
d_call: TRBD1
v_call: TRBV5-1
clone_size: -

cdr3_aa: CASSLGVTGYEQYF
cdr3_nt: TGCGCCAGCAGCTTAGGGGTAACAGGGTACGAGCAGTACTTC
j_call: TRBJ2-7
d_call: -
v_call: TRBV5-1
clone_size: -

cdr3_aa: CASNKVGMTEAFF
cdr3_nt: TGTGCCAGCAACAAAGTGGGGATGACTGAAGCTTTCTTT
j_call: TRBJ1-1
d_call: -
v_call: TRBV11-3
clone_size: -

cdr3_aa: CASSRTGSYEQYF
cdr3_nt: TGTGCCAGCAGCCGGACAGGGTCCTACGAGCAGTACTTC
j_call: TRBJ2-7
d_call: TRBD1
v_call: TRBV5-4
clone_size: once

cdr3_aa: CASSEQTNTEAFF
cdr3_nt: TGTGCCAGCAGTGAACAGACGAACACTGAAGCTTTCTTT
j_call: TRBJ1-1
d_call: -
v_call: TRBV6-4
clone_size: few

cdr3_aa: CATSPRADTGELFF
cdr3_nt: TGTGCCACCAGTCCCAGGGCGGACACCGGGGAGCTGTTTTTT
j_call: TRBJ2-2
d_call: -
v_call: TRBV15
clone_size: once

cdr3_aa: CASSPKGLDTDTQYF
cdr3_nt: TGTGCCAGCAGCCCAAAGGGACTCGACACAGATACGCAGTATTTT
j_call: TRBJ2-3
d_call: -
v_call: TRBV7-9
clone_size: -

cdr3_aa: CASSEVAGASYEQYF
cdr3_nt: TGTGCCAGTAGCGAAGTAGCGGGAGCGTCCTACGAGCAGTACTTC
j_call: TRBJ2-7
d_call: TRBD2
v_call: TRBV19
clone_size: -

cdr3_aa: CASSVAPRSGAGTDTQYF
cdr3_nt: TGTGCCAGCAGCGTAGCCCCCCGAAGCGGGGCTGGCACAGATACGCAGTATTTT
j_call: TRBJ2-3
d_call: TRBD2
v_call: TRBV9
clone_size: -

cdr3_aa: CASSLALKGPGELFF
cdr3_nt: TGTGCCAGCAGCTTAGCGCTAAAGGGGCCCGGGGAGCTGTTTTTT
j_call: TRBJ2-2
d_call: -
v_call: TRBV7-9
clone_size: -

cdr3_aa: CASSLSPTSGNNEQFF
cdr3_nt: TGCGCCAGCAGCTTGAGCCCTACTAGCGGGAACAATGAGCAGTTCTTC
j_call: TRBJ2-1
d_call: TRBD2
v_call: TRBV5-1
clone_size: -